This T cell receptor beta chain derives from a study of human T cells and chemical hapten exposure. In its sample, this clonotype was seen a few times. The antigen is not known. Time point of the sample: pre-sensitization, week 0. Treatment in this sample: therapeutic diphenylcyclopropenone sensitization with weekly scalp DPC. Drawing of blood took place ahead of applying each patch test. Findings and caveats of the study: There was no change with DPC sensitization in TCRs above 1 in 1000 frequency. Expanded TCRs created a significantly greater count of big CDR3 similarity clusters than controls did.

Library construction involved attaching unique molecular identifiers to individual cDNA molecules, which allowed quantitative, reproducible TCR counting. TCRdb reanalysed the RACE reads using MiXCR and keeps one entry per CDR3 protein. The sample carries more than 300,000 distinct CDR3 sequences, 4.5% to 5.5% recorded once. This sample comprised whole blood, obtained in connection with sensitization to the hapten diphenylcyclopropenone (DPC). This receptor was identified in a woman aged 18-29 years with alopecia areata. Some clones in this sample may be carry-over from other donors' samples.

The CDR3 reads CASSSQRGGGPDTQYF. The CDR3 coding sequence is TGTGCCAGCAGCTCCCAGCGGGGGGGCGGTCCAGATACGCAGTATTTT. The rearrangement joins TRBV7-2 to TRBJ2-3, with 10 bases aligning to TRBD2. This CDR3 region has 16 residues. CDR1 SGHTA and CDR2 FQGNSA come from the germline V gene. Unmatched junction bases numbered 8, after V lost 4 bases and J lost 4 bases. Complete variable domain (other parts from reference TRBV7-2 and TRBJ2-3): GAGVSQSPSNKVTEKGKDVELRCDPISGHTALYWYRQSLGQGLEFLIYFQGNSAPDKSGLPSDRFSAERTGGSVSTLTIQRTQQEDSAVYLCASSSQRGGGPDTQYFGPGTRLTVL.